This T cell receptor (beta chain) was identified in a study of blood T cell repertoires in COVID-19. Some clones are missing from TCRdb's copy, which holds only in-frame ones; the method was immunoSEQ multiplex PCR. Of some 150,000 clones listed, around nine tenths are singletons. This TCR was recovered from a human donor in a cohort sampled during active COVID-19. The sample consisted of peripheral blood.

This chain's CDR3 is CASSVPRGGSTDTQYF. In DNA form, the CDR3 reads TGTGCCAGCAGTGTCCCGCGGGGGGGAAGCACAGATACGCAGTATTTT. The gene calls are TRBV2 and TRBJ2-3, with 9 nucleotides matching TRBD2. The CDR3 runs 16 residues. V shed 4 bases, J shed 0 bases, and the junction held 5 bases outside the gene matches. Germline values: CDR1 SNHLY, CDR2 FYNNEI.